This TCR beta chain is from a study of T-cell reconstitution after alpha-beta-depleted transplantation in children. This clonotype was seen more than once but under ten times. Molecular barcoding with unique molecular identifiers was used for the TCRbeta library. TCRdb re-called the PCR reads through MiXCR, storing one row per CDR3 protein. The repertoire includes some 500,000 distinct CDR3 sequences, 18% of them detected once, and 2.5% to 4% sits in the top ten. CDR1 is MGHRA, CDR2 YSYEKL, per germline. V lost 3 bases to trimming and J lost 4 bases; unmatched junction nucleotides: 0. The CDR3 has 15 residues.

The sample was PBMCs from the stem cell graft donor, taken from the stem cell graft. The J gene is TRBJ2-2, the V gene TRBV4-1, with 12 bases aligning to TRBD1. This TCR was sampled from a human donor who donated a stem cell graft to a child with acute lymphoblastic leukemia. CDR3 protein: CASSQGQGATGELFF. CDR3 DNA sequence: TGCGCCAGCAGCCAGGGACAGGGGGCCACCGGGGAGCTGTTTTTT.